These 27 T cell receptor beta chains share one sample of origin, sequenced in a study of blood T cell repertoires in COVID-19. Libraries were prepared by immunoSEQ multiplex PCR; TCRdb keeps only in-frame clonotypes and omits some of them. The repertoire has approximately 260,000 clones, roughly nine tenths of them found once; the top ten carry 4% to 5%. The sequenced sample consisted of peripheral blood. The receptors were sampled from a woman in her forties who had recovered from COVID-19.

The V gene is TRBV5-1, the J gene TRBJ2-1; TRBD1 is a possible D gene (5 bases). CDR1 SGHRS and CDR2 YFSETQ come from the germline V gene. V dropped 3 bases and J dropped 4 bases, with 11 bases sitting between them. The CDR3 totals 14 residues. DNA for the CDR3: TGCGCCAGCAGCTATCCGGACAAGTACAATGAGCAGTTCTTC. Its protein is CASSYPDKYNEQFF.

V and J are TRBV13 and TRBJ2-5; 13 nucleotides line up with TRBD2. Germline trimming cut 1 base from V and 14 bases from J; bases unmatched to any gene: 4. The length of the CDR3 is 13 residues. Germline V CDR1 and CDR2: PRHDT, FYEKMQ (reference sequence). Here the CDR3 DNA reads TGTGCCAGCAGCTTAGAGACTAGCGGGAGGCCTTACTTC. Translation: CASSLETSGRPYF.

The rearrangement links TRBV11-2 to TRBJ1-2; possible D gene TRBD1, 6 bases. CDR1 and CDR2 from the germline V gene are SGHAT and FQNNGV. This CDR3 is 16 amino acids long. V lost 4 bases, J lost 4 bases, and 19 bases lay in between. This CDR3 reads CASSSLTDPRGYGYTF. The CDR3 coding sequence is TGTGCCAGCAGCTCCCTTACTGATCCCAGGGGCTATGGCTACACCTTC. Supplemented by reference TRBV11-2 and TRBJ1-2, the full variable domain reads EAGVAQSPRYKIIEKRQSVAFWCNPISGHATLYWYQQILGQGPKLLIQFQNNGVVDDSQLPKDRFSAERLKGVDSTLKIQPAKLEDSAVYLCASSSLTDPRGYGYTFGSGTRLTVV.

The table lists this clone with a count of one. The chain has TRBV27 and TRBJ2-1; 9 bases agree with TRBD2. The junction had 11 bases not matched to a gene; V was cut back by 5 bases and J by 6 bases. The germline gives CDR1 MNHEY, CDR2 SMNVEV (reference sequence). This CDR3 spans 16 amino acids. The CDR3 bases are TGTGCCAGCAGTCCCACCCTAGCGGGATTACCCAATGAGCAGTTCTTC. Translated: CASSPTLAGLPNEQFF.

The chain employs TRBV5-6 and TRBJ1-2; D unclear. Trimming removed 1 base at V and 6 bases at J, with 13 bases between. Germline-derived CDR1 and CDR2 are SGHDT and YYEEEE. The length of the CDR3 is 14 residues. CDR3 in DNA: TGTGCCAGCAGCTTGCAAGGGAGACGAAATGGCTACACCTTC. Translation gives CASSLQGRRNGYTF.

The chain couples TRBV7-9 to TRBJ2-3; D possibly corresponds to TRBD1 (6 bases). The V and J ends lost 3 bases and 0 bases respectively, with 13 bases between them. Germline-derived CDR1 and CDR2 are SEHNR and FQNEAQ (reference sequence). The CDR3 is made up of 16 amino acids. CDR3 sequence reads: CASSFRTESSTDTQYF. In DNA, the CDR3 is TGTGCCAGCAGCTTCAGGACAGAGTCTAGCACAGATACGCAGTATTTT.

The chain's CDR3 is CASSPPGTGGSNQPQHF. The CDR3 DNA follows: TGTGCCAGCTCACCACCTGGGACAGGGGGAAGCAATCAGCCCCAGCATTTT. The rearrangement links TRBV18 to TRBJ1-5, with 11 bases matching TRBD1. There are 17 residues in the CDR3. Trimming took 0 bases from V and 1 from J; bases not matched to a gene: 2. From germline, CDR1 is KGHSH and CDR2 LQKENI.

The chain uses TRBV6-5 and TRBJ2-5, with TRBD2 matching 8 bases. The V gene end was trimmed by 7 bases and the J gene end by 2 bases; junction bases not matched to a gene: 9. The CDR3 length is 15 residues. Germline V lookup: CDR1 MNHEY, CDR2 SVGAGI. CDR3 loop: CASTDGGAGQETQYF. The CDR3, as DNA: TGTGCCAGCACCGACGGGGGGGCTGGGCAAGAGACCCAGTACTTC.

The CDR3 DNA reads as TGTGCCAGCTCCTTCGCATCCGGGGAGAGGATCACTGAAGCTTTCTTT. As protein: CASSFASGERITEAFF. V and J are TRBV18 and TRBJ1-1, with no clear D. V lost 6 bases and J lost 4, with 21 bases in between. CDR1 is KGHSH, CDR2 LQKENI, per germline. CDR3 length equals 16 residues.

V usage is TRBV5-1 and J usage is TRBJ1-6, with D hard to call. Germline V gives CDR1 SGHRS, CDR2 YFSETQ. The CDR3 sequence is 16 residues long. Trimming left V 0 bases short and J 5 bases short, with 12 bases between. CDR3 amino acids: CASSLERPENNSPLHF. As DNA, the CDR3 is TGCGCCAGCAGCTTGGAGCGGCCAGAGAATAATTCACCCCTCCACTTT.

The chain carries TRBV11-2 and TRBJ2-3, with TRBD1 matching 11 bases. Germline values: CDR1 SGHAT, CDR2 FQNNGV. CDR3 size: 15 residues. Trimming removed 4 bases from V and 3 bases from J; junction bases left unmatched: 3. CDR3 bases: TGTGCCAGCAGCTGGGGACAGGGGGGGACAGATACGCAGTATTTT. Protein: CASSWGQGGTDTQYF. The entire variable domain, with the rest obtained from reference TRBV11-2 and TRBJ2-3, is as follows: EAGVAQSPRYKIIEKRQSVAFWCNPISGHATLYWYQQILGQGPKLLIQFQNNGVVDDSQLPKDRFSAERLKGVDSTLKIQPAKLEDSAVYLCASSWGQGGTDTQYFGPGTRLTVL.

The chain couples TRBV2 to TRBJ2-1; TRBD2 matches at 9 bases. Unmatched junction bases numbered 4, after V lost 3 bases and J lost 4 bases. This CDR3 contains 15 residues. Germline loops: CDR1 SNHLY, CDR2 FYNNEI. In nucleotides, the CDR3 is TGTGCCAGCAGTGATTTAGCGGGAGAATACAATGAGCAGTTCTTC. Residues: CASSDLAGEYNEQFF.

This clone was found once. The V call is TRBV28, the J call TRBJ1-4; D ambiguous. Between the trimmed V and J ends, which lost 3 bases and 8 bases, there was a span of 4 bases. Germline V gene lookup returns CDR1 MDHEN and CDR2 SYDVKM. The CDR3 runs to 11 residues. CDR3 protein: CASSFREKLFF. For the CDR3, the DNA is TGTGCCAGCAGTTTTCGGGAAAAACTGTTTTTT.

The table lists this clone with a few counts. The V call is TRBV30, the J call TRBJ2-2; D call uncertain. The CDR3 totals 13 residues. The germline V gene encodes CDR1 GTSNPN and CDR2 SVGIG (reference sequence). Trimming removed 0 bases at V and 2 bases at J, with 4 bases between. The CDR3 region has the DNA TGTGCCTGGAGTGTACTCAACACCGGGGAGCTGTTTTTT. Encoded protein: CAWSVLNTGELFF.

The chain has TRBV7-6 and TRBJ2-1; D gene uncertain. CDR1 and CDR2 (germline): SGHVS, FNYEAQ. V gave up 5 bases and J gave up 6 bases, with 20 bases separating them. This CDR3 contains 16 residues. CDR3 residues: CASSATGSTGSNEQFF. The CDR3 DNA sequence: TGTGCCAGCAGCGCGACCGGGTCGACGGGTAGCAATGAGCAGTTCTTC.

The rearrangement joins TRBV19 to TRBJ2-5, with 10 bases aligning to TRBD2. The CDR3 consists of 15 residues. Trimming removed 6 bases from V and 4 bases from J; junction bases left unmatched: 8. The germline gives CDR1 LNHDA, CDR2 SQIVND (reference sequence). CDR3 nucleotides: TGTGCCAGTAGGAGCCTAGCGGGGGCTGGAGAGACCCAGTACTTC. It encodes CASRSLAGAGETQYF. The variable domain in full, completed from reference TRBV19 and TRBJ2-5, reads DGGITQSPKYLFRKEGQNVTLSCEQNLNHDAMYWYRQDPGQGLRLIYYSQIVNDFQKGDIAEGYSVSREKKESFPLTVTSAQKNPTAFYLCASRSLAGAGETQYFGPGTRLLVL.

Here the CDR3 reads CASSLFRGSNEKLFF. CDR3 nucleotide sequence: TGTGCCAGCAGTTTATTTCGGGGTTCTAATGAAAAACTGTTTTTT. The V and J genes are TRBV28 and TRBJ1-4; D remains unclear. From germline, CDR1 is MDHEN and CDR2 SYDVKM. The CDR3 covers 15 residues. V dropped 1 base and J dropped 3 bases, with 9 bases sitting between them.

The CDR3 is CASSPPSGTGNQPQHF. The CDR3 nucleotides are TGTGCCAGCTCACCCCCATCGGGGACAGGGAATCAGCCCCAGCATTTT. This chain uses TRBV18 with TRBJ1-5; 9 bases map to TRBD1. CDR1 is KGHSH and CDR2 is LQKENI in the germline V gene. V dropped 3 bases and J dropped 4; count of bases not matched to a gene: 7. The CDR3 has 16 amino acids.

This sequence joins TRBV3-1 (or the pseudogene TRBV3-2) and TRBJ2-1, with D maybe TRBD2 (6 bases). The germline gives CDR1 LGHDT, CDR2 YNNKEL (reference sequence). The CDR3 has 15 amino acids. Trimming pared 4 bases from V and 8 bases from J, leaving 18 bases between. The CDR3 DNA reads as TGTGCCAGCAGCCCCAATACCAGGGCGGGGCATGAGCAGTTCTTC. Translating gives CASSPNTRAGHEQFF.

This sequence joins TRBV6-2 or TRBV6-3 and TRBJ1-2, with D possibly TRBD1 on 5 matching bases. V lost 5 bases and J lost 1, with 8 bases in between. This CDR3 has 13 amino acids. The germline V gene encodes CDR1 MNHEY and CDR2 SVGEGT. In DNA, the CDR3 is TGTGCCAGCAGTCCGGGGGTTAACTATGGCTACACCTTC. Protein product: CASSPGVNYGYTF.

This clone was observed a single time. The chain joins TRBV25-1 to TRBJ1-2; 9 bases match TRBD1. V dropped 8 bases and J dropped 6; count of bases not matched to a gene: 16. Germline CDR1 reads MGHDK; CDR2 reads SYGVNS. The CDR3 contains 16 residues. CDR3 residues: CASSKSGQGFSDGYTF. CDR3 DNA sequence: TGTGCCAGCTCCAAATCGGGACAGGGTTTTTCTGATGGCTACACCTTC.

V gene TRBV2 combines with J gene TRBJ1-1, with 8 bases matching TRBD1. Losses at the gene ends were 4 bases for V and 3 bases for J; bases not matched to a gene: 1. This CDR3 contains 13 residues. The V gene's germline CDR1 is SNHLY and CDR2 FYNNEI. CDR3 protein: CASSADRDTEAFF. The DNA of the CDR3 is TGTGCCAGCAGTGCGGACAGGGACACTGAAGCTTTCTTT.

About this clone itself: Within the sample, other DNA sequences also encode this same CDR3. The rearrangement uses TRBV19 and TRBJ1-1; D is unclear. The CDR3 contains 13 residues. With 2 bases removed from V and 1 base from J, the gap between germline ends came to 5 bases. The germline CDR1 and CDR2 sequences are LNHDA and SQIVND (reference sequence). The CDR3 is CASSIRRNTEAFF. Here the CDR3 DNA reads TGTGCCAGTAGTATAAGGAGGAACACTGAAGCTTTCTTT.

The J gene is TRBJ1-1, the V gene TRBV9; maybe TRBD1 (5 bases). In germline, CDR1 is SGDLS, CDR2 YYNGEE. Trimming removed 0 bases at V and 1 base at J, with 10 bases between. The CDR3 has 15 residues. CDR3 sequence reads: CASSVEGMGNTEAFF. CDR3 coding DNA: TGTGCCAGCAGCGTAGAGGGGATGGGGAACACTGAAGCTTTCTTT.

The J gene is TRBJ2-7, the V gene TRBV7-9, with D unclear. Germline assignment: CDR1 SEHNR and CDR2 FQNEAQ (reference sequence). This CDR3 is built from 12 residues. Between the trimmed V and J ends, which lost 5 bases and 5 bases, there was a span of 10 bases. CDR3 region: CASSLTVNEQYF. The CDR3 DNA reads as TGTGCCAGCAGCCTAACAGTGAACGAGCAGTACTTC.

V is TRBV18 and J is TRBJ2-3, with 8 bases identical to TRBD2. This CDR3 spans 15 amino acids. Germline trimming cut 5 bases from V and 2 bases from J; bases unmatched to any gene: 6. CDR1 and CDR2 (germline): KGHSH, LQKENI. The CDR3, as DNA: TGTGCCAGCTCAACGGTAGCGGGGTACACAGATACGCAGTATTTT. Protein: CASSTVAGYTDTQYF.

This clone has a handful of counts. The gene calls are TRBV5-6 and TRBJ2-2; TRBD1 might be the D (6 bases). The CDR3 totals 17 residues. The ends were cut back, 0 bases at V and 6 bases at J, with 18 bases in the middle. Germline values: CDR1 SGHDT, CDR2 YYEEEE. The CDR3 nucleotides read TGTGCCAGCAGCTTGGGCGGAGGACAGACGGCGTCCGGGGAGCTGTTTTTT. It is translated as CASSLGGGQTASGELFF.